This record concerns one T cell receptor beta chain sequence. Its specificity is unknown. This sample is drawn from a study of T-cell reconstitution after alpha-beta-depleted transplantation in children. The CDR3 is made up of 14 amino acids. Germline CDR1 reads ENHRY; CDR2 reads SYGVKD. Trimming left V 8 bases short and J 8 bases short, with 19 bases between. Study outcomes and limitations: The main origin of T-cell counts and diversity one year after transplant was newly produced T cells. After transplant, at about two months, alpha-beta T cells were reportedly derived from several hundred expanded graft clones. It was surviving recipient T cells and thymic progenitors that gave some patients high TCRbeta diversity at day 60.

Preparation of the TCRbeta library used unique molecular identifiers. TCRdb re-called the PCR reads with MiXCR, one entry per CDR3 protein. The data show hundreds of thousands of distinct CDR3 sequences, around 12% seen once. The receptor comes from a girl aged 2-10 years with congenital amegakaryocytic thrombocytopenia, due to receive a stem cell transplant. The sample in question was PBMCs, obtained before TCRalphabeta/CD19-depleted stem cell transplant. V is TRBV10-3 and J is TRBJ2-1; D perhaps matches TRBD2 (7 bases). For the CDR3, the DNA is TGTGCCATCTCGAGACGCGGCGGGGGCTATGAGCAGTTCTTC. This encodes CAISRRGGGYEQFF.